This passage covers 17 T cell receptor gamma chains from one sample sequenced in a study of Vδ1+ human thymocytes. Study outcomes and limitations: Thymic TRG and TRD repertoires appeared highly polyclonal.

Sequences come from RNA converted to cDNA by reverse transcription. CDR3 amplicons came from multiplex PCR with pooled V-gene forward and constant-region reverse primers. TCRdb re-processed the multiplex PCR reads using CATT. Among some 6,100 gamma-chain clones listed, around 39% were seen once. Their antigen targets remain unknown. The sample taken for sequencing was Vdelta1+ gamma-delta thymocytes from the thymus. Subset described: FACS-sorted CD3+ TCRalphabeta- TCRVdelta1+ TCRVdelta2- thymocytes. These receptor sequences come from a boy in the first two years of life who had congenital heart surgery.

This clone was observed a handful of times. The chain couples TRGV8 to TRGJ1 or TRGJ2. V lost 2 bases to trimming and J lost 4 bases; unmatched junction nucleotides: 2. The CDR3 runs to 12 residues. Per the germline V gene, CDR1 is VENAVY and CDR2 is YDSYNSRV. CDR3 region: CATWDIYYKKLF. The DNA for the CDR3 is TGTGCCACCTGGGATATCTATTATAAGAAACTCTTT.

V gene TRGV5 combines with J gene TRGJ1 or TRGJ2. TCRdb offers no J gene call, so here the DNA was matched to germline to obtain one. V was pared by 0 bases and J by 5 bases, with 7 bases of the junction left unmatched. This CDR3 contains 14 residues. From germline, CDR1 is VINAFY and CDR2 YDVSNSKD. The CDR3 DNA reads as TGTGCCACCTGGGACAGGCCGGGTGATTATAAGAAACTCTTT. Amino acid sequence: CATWDRPGDYKKLF.

On this clone itself: The same CDR3 is also encoded by other DNA sequences in this sample. The rearrangement uses TRGV4 and TRGJP1. No J gene was available from TCRdb, and it was assigned here by a germline match of the DNA. The CDR3 length is 15 residues. Germline V lookup: CDR1 EGSTGY, CDR2 YDSYTSSV. V gave up 5 bases and J gave up 2 bases; unmatched junction bases: 8. The CDR3 DNA follows: TGTGCCACCTGGGCCCCATACACCACTGGTTGGTTCAAGATATTT. Translating it yields CATWAPYTTGWFKIF.

The chain uses TRGV8 and TRGJ1 or TRGJ2. Germline matching of the DNA provided the J gene here, since TCRdb leaves it blank. The CDR3 covers 11 residues. The V gene's germline CDR1 is VENAVY and CDR2 YDSYNSRV. V shed 5 bases and J 11 bases; nucleotides not matched to a gene: 9. The CDR3 loop reads CATWAGAQKLF. CDR3 nucleotides: TGTGCCACCTGGGCCGGGGCTCAGAAACTCTTT.

The rearrangement joins TRGV3 to TRGJ1 or TRGJ2. Since TCRdb gives no J gene, matching the DNA to germline was used here to assign it. V lost 0 bases and J lost 5; bases outside the gene matches: 10. This CDR3 comprises 15 residues. Germline V CDR1 and CDR2: VTNTFY, YDVSTARD (reference sequence). The CDR3 loop reads CATWDRRTGNYKKLF. The CDR3 DNA reads as TGTGCCACCTGGGACAGGCGGACGGGGAATTATAAGAAACTCTTT.

A few counts support this clone. The rearrangement links TRGV3 to TRGJ1 or TRGJ2. In germline, CDR1 is VTNTFY, CDR2 YDVSTARD (reference sequence). Germline trimming cut 0 bases from V and 1 base from J; bases unmatched to any gene: 3. This CDR3 contains 14 residues. The CDR3 loop is CATWDRLNYYKKLF. The CDR3 DNA sequence: TGTGCCACCTGGGACAGGCTTAATTATTATAAGAAACTCTTT.

Regarding this clone: One end of the junction fails to match germline, which may point to a read error. The genes are TRGV9 and TRGJ1 or TRGJ2. The germline CDR1 and CDR2 sequences are GITISATS and ISYDGTV (reference sequence). CDR3 length equals 13 residues. CDR3 in DNA: TGCGCCTTGTGGGAGGGGGACAAAGGGGAGAAACTCTTT. This translates into CALWEGDKGEKLF.

This clone has just a few counts. The chain has TRGV5 and TRGJ1 or TRGJ2. As TCRdb names no J gene, one was assigned here on the basis of a DNA match to germline. V lost 1 base and J lost 4; bases outside the gene matches: 4. The V gene's germline CDR1 is VINAFY and CDR2 YDVSNSKD. This CDR3 contains 13 residues. The CDR3 DNA reads as TGTGCCACCTGGGACAGCCTCTATTATAAGAAACTCTTT. This encodes CATWDSLYYKKLF.

For this clone: A junction boundary mismatches the germline segment, possibly from a read error. This chain connects TRGV5 to TRGJ1 or TRGJ2. Assignment of the J gene here rests on matching the DNA to germline, because TCRdb gives none. Looked up from germline, CDR1 is VINAFY and CDR2 is YDVSNSKD. The CDR3 runs to 14 residues. CDR3 loop: CATWDTVNYYKKLF. The CDR3 DNA reads as TGCGCCACCTGGGACACCGTGAATTATTATAAGAAACTCTTT.

The V and J genes are TRGV9 and TRGJ1 or TRGJ2. TCRdb records no J gene; here it was assigned by comparing the DNA to germline. The germline V gene encodes CDR1 GITISATS and CDR2 ISYDGTV (reference sequence). This CDR3 spans 12 amino acids. Trimming cost V 5 bases and J 3 bases; bases outside gene matches: 4. CDR3 region: CALWGPYYKKLF. CDR3 DNA sequence: TGTGCCTTGTGGGGCCCTTATTATAAGAAACTCTTT.

As for this clone: The DNA is left out, because the CDR3 cannot be placed on it with certainty; the CDR3 is given as TCRdb lists it. No J gene was called, and the V gene is TRGV2. Germline loops: CDR1 EGSNGY, CDR2 YDSYNSKV. Both ends counted, the CDR3 spans 21 residues. The CDR3 loop reads CALGRFSGYCATWGIHWIKTF.

Only a few counts were recorded for this clone. The chain links TRGV3 to TRGJ1 or TRGJ2. TCRdb lists no J gene, so it was determined here by aligning the DNA to germline. The CDR3 has 12 amino acids. V shed 4 bases, J shed 5 bases, and the junction held 5 bases outside the gene matches. Germline lookup yields CDR1 VTNTFY and CDR2 YDVSTARD (reference sequence). The CDR3 sequence is CATWDDDYKKLF. Here the CDR3 DNA reads TGTGCCACCTGGGATGATGATTATAAGAAACTCTTT.

This clone was counted once. The J gene is TRGJP, while no V gene call was made. The CDR3 runs 10 residues. The CDR3 DNA is TGTGCCACCTGGGAGAAAATCAAGGTATTT. Translation gives CATWEKIKVF.

For this clone: The junction departs from germline at one end; a sequencing error may be responsible. The V gene is TRGV4, the J gene TRGJ1 or TRGJ2. From germline, CDR1 is EGSTGY and CDR2 YDSYTSSV. This CDR3 is built from 12 residues. In DNA, the CDR3 is TGTGCCACCGGGGATTGGCCTGGTAAGAAACTCTTT. The encoded protein is CATGDWPGKKLF.

This chain connects TRGV9 to TRGJ1 or TRGJ2. The CDR3 length is 12 residues. Germline CDR1 and CDR2: GITISATS and ISYDGTV (reference sequence). Germline trimming cut 0 bases from V and 7 bases from J; bases unmatched to any gene: 3. The CDR3 spells CALWEVGYKKLF. The CDR3 DNA follows: TGTGCCTTGTGGGAGGTGGGATATAAGAAACTCTTT.

V is TRGV3 and J is TRGJ1 or TRGJ2. As TCRdb names no J gene, one was assigned here on the basis of a DNA match to germline. J lost 3 bases, V lost 0 bases, and 8 bases had no gene match. Germline V CDR1 and CDR2: VTNTFY, YDVSTARD (reference sequence). The CDR3 length is 15 residues. The CDR3 nucleotides read TGTGCCACCTGGGACAGGCCCGGTGGTTATTATAAGAAACTCTTT. This codes for CATWDRPGGYYKKLF.

In this sample, this clone turned up a few times. The V call is TRGV5, the J call TRGJ1 or TRGJ2. In the absence of a J gene in TCRdb, the DNA was matched to germline to assign it here. With 0 bases clipped from V and 6 bases from J, the junction kept 2 bases outside the gene matches. Germline V CDR1 and CDR2: VINAFY, YDVSNSKD. The CDR3 loop spans 12 amino acids. CDR3 amino acids: CATWDRGYKKLF. The CDR3 DNA follows: TGTGCCACCTGGGACAGGGGTTATAAGAAACTCTTT.